The 27 T cell receptor beta chains presented below share a single source sample, sequenced in a study of shared clonotypes between healthy human individuals. TCRdb's copy holds only in-frame clones and misses some; the assay was immunoSEQ multiplex PCR. The table shows 650,000 to 800,000 clones, with 92% occurring only once. The naive CD8 subset, CD45RO-negative cells positively selected for CCR7, excluded terminally differentiated effector memory CD45RA+ cells. Sequenced sample: naive CD8+ T cells sorted from blood. All receptors come from a man in his thirties or forties in good health.

V usage is TRBV19 and J usage is TRBJ2-7; D is uncertain. The V end was cut by 7 bases, the J end by 1 base, with 14 bases between. CDR1 LNHDA and CDR2 SQIVND come from the germline V gene (reference sequence). This CDR3 has 14 amino acids. The CDR3 loop is CASTYGAGSYEQYF. Here the CDR3 DNA reads TGTGCCAGTACCTATGGTGCCGGTTCCTACGAGCAGTACTTC.

V usage is TRBV9 and J usage is TRBJ2-5, with D perhaps TRBD1 or TRBD2 (5 bases each). V was trimmed by 4 bases and J by 2 bases, leaving 18 bases between them. Germline lookup yields CDR1 SGDLS and CDR2 YYNGEE. The CDR3 spans 16 residues. CDR3 in DNA: TGTGCCAGCAGCCATCACAGGACTGGATCTCAAGAGACCCAGTACTTC. It specifies CASSHHRTGSQETQYF.

The CDR3 bases are TGTGCCACCAGTCTGTGGAACACTGAAGCTTTCTTT. Translated, it gives CATSLWNTEAFF. The J gene is TRBJ1-1, the V gene TRBV15; the D is unclear. This CDR3 has 12 residues. The V and J ends lost 6 bases and 1 base respectively, with 6 bases between them. Germline V gives CDR1 LNHNV, CDR2 YYDKDF (reference sequence). Full variable domain (remainder filled in from reference TRBV15 and TRBJ1-1): DAMVIQNPRYQVTQFGKPVTLSCSQTLNHNVMYWYQQKSSQAPKLLFHYYDKDFNNEADTPDNFQSRRPNTSFCFLDIRSPGLGDTAMYLCATSLWNTEAFFGQGTRLTVV.

V gene TRBV9 combines with J gene TRBJ1-3; D gene ambiguous. V dropped 5 bases and J dropped 3 bases, with 6 bases sitting between them. The germline gives CDR1 SGDLS, CDR2 YYNGEE. The CDR3 spans 12 residues. DNA for the CDR3: TGTGCCAGCAGAAGCAGTGGAAACACCATATATTTT. It is translated as CASRSSGNTIYF. The full variable domain, rest sourced from reference TRBV9 and TRBJ1-3, is DSGVTQTPKHLITATGQRVTLRCSPRSGDLSVYWYQQSLDQGLQFLIQYYNGEERAKGNILERFSAQQFPDLHSELNLSSLELGDSALYFCASRSSGNTIYFGEGSWLTVV.

This clone was counted between two and nine times. The V call is TRBV25-1, the J call TRBJ1-2; D is ambiguous. This CDR3 is built from 12 residues. CDR1 and CDR2 (germline): MGHDK, SYGVNS. The germline V and J ends were trimmed by 0 bases and 8 bases, with 7 bases remaining between them. The CDR3 loop is CASSEYTEGYTF. Written as DNA, the CDR3 is TGTGCCAGCAGTGAATATACAGAAGGCTACACCTTC.

This sequence joins TRBV13 and TRBJ2-7; 12 bases map to TRBD2. This CDR3 is 15 amino acids long. Germline V CDR1 and CDR2: PRHDT, FYEKMQ (reference sequence). The J segment lost 2 bases and the V segment lost 5 bases, leaving 4 bases of the junction unmatched. CDR3 loop: CASSKTSGSPYEQYF. Written as DNA, the CDR3 is TGTGCCAGCAGCAAGACTAGCGGGAGTCCCTACGAGCAGTACTTC.

This clone was seen a single time. The V call is TRBV7-9, the J call TRBJ1-5; 8 nucleotides agree with TRBD1. The V and J ends lost 2 bases and 0 bases, in that order; junction bases with no gene match: 6. Germline values: CDR1 SEHNR, CDR2 FQNEAQ (reference sequence). This CDR3 is built from 17 residues. CDR3 amino acids: CASSLQGAGYSNQPQHF. The CDR3 DNA reads TGTGCCAGCAGCTTACAGGGGGCCGGCTATAGCAATCAGCCCCAGCATTTT.

The genes are TRBV29-1 and TRBJ2-7; tentatively, D is TRBD1 (6 bases). Between the trimmed V and J ends, which lost 6 bases and 4 bases, there was a span of 16 bases. The CDR3 has 13 residues. The germline CDR1 and CDR2 sequences are SQVTM and ANQGSEA. CDR3 nucleotide sequence: TGCAGCGTCGTACTAGGGGGAGCATACGAGCAGTACTTC. It encodes CSVVLGGAYEQYF.

The gene calls are TRBV7-9 and TRBJ2-1; 12 bases agree with TRBD1. CDR3 length: 16 residues. With 2 bases clipped from V and 6 bases from J, the junction kept 5 bases outside the gene matches. CDR1 is SEHNR and CDR2 is FQNEAQ in the germline V gene (reference sequence). The CDR3 DNA is TGTGCCAGCAGCTTATACGGGACAGGGGGCTTCAATGAGCAGTTCTTC. As protein: CASSLYGTGGFNEQFF.

V usage is TRBV5-6 and J usage is TRBJ1-1, with a weak D call TRBD1 (6 bases). The CDR3 runs 12 residues. The germline CDR1 and CDR2 sequences are SGHDT and YYEEEE. Trimming shortened V by 4 bases and J by 5 bases, and 9 bases separated the two germline ends. CDR3 in amino acids: CASSDGQTEAFF. The CDR3 DNA follows: TGTGCCAGCAGCGACGGACAGACTGAAGCTTTCTTT.

The chain carries TRBV14 and TRBJ2-5; no firm D call. V was trimmed by 3 bases and J by 7 bases, leaving 15 bases between them. The CDR3 has 14 residues. Germline V gives CDR1 SGHDN, CDR2 FVKESK. The CDR3 DNA reads as TGTGCCAGCAGCCACCCGGCCCGAGACGGGACCCAGTACTTC. This translates into CASSHPARDGTQYF.

The gene calls are TRBV18 and TRBJ2-7; maybe TRBD1 (5 bases). Germline values: CDR1 KGHSH, CDR2 LQKENI. Trimming took off 2 bases at V and 2 bases at J, with 19 bases between the two ends. This CDR3 is 17 amino acids long. In nucleotides, the CDR3 is TGTGCCAGCTCACCAAGGAGTCAGGGCCGCCAAACCTACGAGCAGTACTTC. Its translation: CASSPRSQGRQTYEQYF.

The chain has TRBV27 and TRBJ2-3; D ambiguous. The germline CDR1 and CDR2 sequences are MNHEY and SMNVEV (reference sequence). Deletions cut 4 bases from V and 4 bases from J, with 12 bases between. This CDR3 has 14 residues. The CDR3 here is CASSWIRSPDTQYF. The CDR3, as DNA: TGTGCCAGCAGTTGGATAAGATCCCCAGATACGCAGTATTTT.

V is TRBV2 and J is TRBJ2-6; D is unclear. Between the trimmed V and J ends, which lost 3 bases and 1 base, there was a span of 7 bases. The V gene's germline CDR1 is SNHLY and CDR2 FYNNEI. The CDR3 length is 15 residues. CDR3 sequence reads: CASSEARSGANVLTF. CDR3 bases: TGTGCCAGCAGTGAGGCGAGATCTGGGGCCAACGTCCTGACTTTC. Complete variable domain (other parts from reference TRBV2 and TRBJ2-6): EPEVTQTPSHQVTQMGQEVILRCVPISNHLYFYWYRQILGQKVEFLVSFYNNEISEKSEIFDDQFSVERPDGSNFTLKIRSTKLEDSAMYFCASSEARSGANVLTFGAGSRLTVL.

This rearrangement joins TRBV5-1 to TRBJ2-1, with 10 bases aligning to TRBD2. The V gene's germline CDR1 is SGHRS and CDR2 YFSETQ. This CDR3 has 15 amino acids. Trimming took 3 bases from V and 4 from J; bases not matched to a gene: 4. CDR3 loop: CASSSLAGSYNEQFF. The CDR3 nucleotides read TGCGCCAGCAGCTCACTAGCGGGATCGTACAATGAGCAGTTCTTC.

This clone appeared a few times. The chain combines TRBV19 with TRBJ2-7; 8 positions match TRBD2. The CDR3 contains 15 residues. Germline trimming cut 4 bases from V and 2 bases from J; bases unmatched to any gene: 7. Germline lookup yields CDR1 LNHDA and CDR2 SQIVND (reference sequence). The CDR3 region is CASSTRGEPTYEQYF. Here the CDR3 DNA reads TGTGCCAGTAGTACGCGGGGGGAACCAACCTACGAGCAGTACTTC. Supplemented by reference TRBV19 and TRBJ2-7, the full variable domain reads DGGITQSPKYLFRKEGQNVTLSCEQNLNHDAMYWYRQDPGQGLRLIYYSQIVNDFQKGDIAEGYSVSREKKESFPLTVTSAQKNPTAFYLCASSTRGEPTYEQYFGPGTRLTVT.

V gene TRBV4-3 combines with J gene TRBJ2-2; D gene ambiguous. Deletions cut 8 bases from V and 0 bases from J, with 10 bases between. This CDR3 contains 14 residues. The germline CDR1 and CDR2 sequences are LGHNA and YSLEER. CDR3 in DNA: TGCGCCAGCCGGCTGGAGACGAACACCGGGGAGCTGTTTTTT. This gives the protein CASRLETNTGELFF.

V usage is TRBV7-8 and J usage is TRBJ2-1; 8 nucleotides line up with TRBD2. This CDR3 comprises 20 residues. The V gene's germline CDR1 is SGHVS and CDR2 FQNEAQ. V was pared by 1 base and J by 2 bases, with 16 bases of the junction left unmatched. CDR3 in amino acids: CASSLVAGLADARPYNEQFF. The DNA of the CDR3 is TGTGCCAGCAGCTTAGTGGCAGGACTAGCTGACGCACGCCCCTACAATGAGCAGTTCTTC. The full variable domain, in which reference TRBV7-8 and TRBJ2-1 provide the parts outside the CDR3, is GAGVSQSPRYKVAKRGQDVALRCDPISGHVSLFWYQQALGQGPEFLTYFQNEAQLDKSGLPSDRFFAERPEGSVSTLKIQRTQQEDSAVYLCASSLVAGLADARPYNEQFFGPGTRLTVL.

This clone occurred a few times. Other DNA sequences in the same sample also yield this CDR3. This chain joins TRBV4-1 and TRBJ2-7; D not resolved. Trimming pared 1 base from V and 1 base from J, leaving 8 bases between. CDR3 length: 14 residues. Germline V lookup: CDR1 MGHRA, CDR2 YSYEKL. The chain's CDR3 is CASSQGPGSYEQYF. The CDR3 DNA reads TGCGCCAGCAGCCAAGGTCCAGGATCCTACGAGCAGTACTTC.

This clone occurred once. V is TRBV7-9 and J is TRBJ2-2; 7 bases match TRBD1. In germline, CDR1 is SEHNR, CDR2 FQNEAQ (reference sequence). J was trimmed by 0 bases and V by 6 bases; bases with no gene match: 7. The length of the CDR3 is 16 residues. CDR3 region: CASRPTQGANTGELFF. DNA for the CDR3: TGTGCCAGCAGGCCCACCCAGGGGGCGAACACCGGGGAGCTGTTTTTT.

The genes are TRBV10-3 and TRBJ2-3, with 8 bases that match TRBD2. With V trimmed by 6 bases and J by 4 bases, 3 bases remained unmatched. The CDR3 consists of 13 residues. Looked up from germline, CDR1 is ENHRY and CDR2 is SYGVKD. CDR3: CAISLTSADTQYF. CDR3 nucleotides: TGTGCCATCAGCTTGACTAGCGCAGATACGCAGTATTTT.

The CDR3 reads CASSSGQGLDEQYF. CDR3 nucleotide sequence: TGCGCCAGCAGCTCTGGACAGGGATTAGACGAGCAGTACTTC. The genes are TRBV5-1 and TRBJ2-7, with TRBD1 matching over 8 bases. Germline values: CDR1 SGHRS, CDR2 YFSETQ. This CDR3 region has 14 residues. After removal of 3 bases from V and 5 bases from J, the junction contained 7 bases not matched to a gene. Combining the CDR3 with reference TRBV5-1 and TRBJ2-7 gives the whole variable domain KAGVTQTPRYLIKTRGQQVTLSCSPISGHRSVSWYQQTPGQGLQFLFEYFSETQRNKGNFPGRFSGRQFSNSRSEMNVSTLELGDSALYLCASSSGQGLDEQYFGPGTRLTVT.

J is TRBJ1-1 and V is TRBV15, with D perhaps matching TRBD1 (5 bases). Trimming shortened V by 0 bases and J by 1 base, and 9 bases separated the two germline ends. This CDR3 comprises 15 residues. Per the germline V gene, CDR1 is LNHNV and CDR2 is YYDKDF (reference sequence). DNA of the CDR3: TGTGCCACCAGCAGAGATCTTGGGGGGAACACTGAAGCTTTCTTT. This codes for CATSRDLGGNTEAFF.

The chain couples TRBV2 to TRBJ1-1; a weak D match, TRBD1 (5 bases). In germline, CDR1 is SNHLY, CDR2 FYNNEI. The CDR3 sequence is 14 residues long. V lost 9 bases and J 0 bases, leaving 14 bases between the germline ends. The CDR3: CARSDPRVNTEAFF. In nucleotides, the CDR3 is TGTGCCAGATCAGACCCCAGGGTGAACACTGAAGCTTTCTTT.

The chain links TRBV27 to TRBJ2-2; D is unresolved. This CDR3 contains 14 residues. CDR1 is MNHEY and CDR2 is SMNVEV in the germline V gene (reference sequence). Trimming removed 1 base from V and 3 bases from J, with 6 bases in between. DNA of the CDR3: TGTGCCAGCAGTTTATTAAAGGACACCGGGGAGCTGTTTTTT. This gives the protein CASSLLKDTGELFF.

The rearrangement uses TRBV4-1 and TRBJ2-3, with D hard to call. V was clipped by 4 bases and J by 2 bases, with 13 bases between them. CDR1 and CDR2 from the germline V gene are MGHRA and YSYEKL. The CDR3 loop spans 15 amino acids. CDR3 amino acids: CASSPFGSDTDTQYF. CDR3 nucleotide sequence: TGCGCCAGCAGCCCCTTTGGTAGTGACACAGATACGCAGTATTTT.

The chain links TRBV27 to TRBJ1-5; unclear D gene. The germline V gene encodes CDR1 MNHEY and CDR2 SMNVEV (reference sequence). This CDR3 comprises 12 residues. The V gene lost 7 bases and the J gene lost 7 bases, with 11 bases spanning the gap. The CDR3 coding sequence is TGTGCCAGCACCACGGGAAGACAGCCCCAGCATTTT. The encoded protein is CASTTGRQPQHF.